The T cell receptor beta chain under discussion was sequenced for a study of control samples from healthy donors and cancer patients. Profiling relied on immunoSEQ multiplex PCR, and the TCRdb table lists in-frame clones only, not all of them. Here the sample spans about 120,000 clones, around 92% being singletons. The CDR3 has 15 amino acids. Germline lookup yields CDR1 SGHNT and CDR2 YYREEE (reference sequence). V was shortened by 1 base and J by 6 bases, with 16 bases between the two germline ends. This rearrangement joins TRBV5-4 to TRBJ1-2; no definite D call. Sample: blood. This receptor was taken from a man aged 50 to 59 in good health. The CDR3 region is CASSLYGSMRDGYTF. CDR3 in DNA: TGTGCCAGCAGCTTGTACGGGAGTATGCGCGATGGCTACACCTTC.